Each of the 10 T cell receptor beta chains below was sequenced from the same sample in a study of cytomegalovirus exposure and HLA in healthy donors. Use of 60 Vbeta and 13 Jbeta primers characterized the PCR. Data came from immunoSEQ multiplex PCR; TCRdb stores just in-frame clones and leaves some out. The data contain 180,000 or so clones, 79% of them seen just once; the ten biggest clones take up about 2%. Material for sequencing was PBMCs. These receptors were obtained from a woman aged 45-59 years in good health and CMV-seronegative.

V is TRBV27 and J is TRBJ1-3; no firm D call. CDR3 length: 15 residues. The germline V gene has CDR1 MNHEY and CDR2 SMNVEV (reference sequence). V lost 0 bases to trimming and J lost 2 bases, with 8 bases between them. CDR3 DNA sequence: TGTGCCAGCAGTTTATCCGGGGATCCTGGAAACACCATATATTTT. It is translated as CASSLSGDPGNTIYF.

This chain connects TRBV28 to TRBJ2-5; TRBD1 matches 8 bases. This CDR3 is 15 amino acids long. The ends lost 8 bases at V and 1 base at J; junction bases unmatched: 9. Germline CDR1 reads MDHEN; CDR2 reads SYDVKM. The DNA of the CDR3 is TGTGCCAGCCTCTCGCCCGGACAGGGCCAAGAGACCCAGTACTTC. Protein product: CASLSPGQGQETQYF.

V gene TRBV10-3 combines with J gene TRBJ2-1; 7 nucleotides align to TRBD2. The CDR3 totals 16 residues. Germline CDR1 reads ENHRY; CDR2 reads SYGVKD. With V trimmed by 0 bases and J by 1 base, 3 bases remained unmatched. In DNA, the CDR3 is TGTGCCATCAGTGAGTCGTCGGGGGGATCCTACAATGAGCAGTTCTTC. Residues: CAISESSGGSYNEQFF.

This clone appeared a few times. The chain employs TRBV9 and TRBJ1-4, with 10 bases that match TRBD1. The CDR3 loop spans 13 amino acids. The V segment lost 7 bases and the J segment 5 bases; nucleotides outside the gene matches: 2. The germline V gene has CDR1 SGDLS and CDR2 YYNGEE. The CDR3 spells CASSGQGNEKLFF. The CDR3 nucleotides read TGTGCCAGCTCGGGACAGGGGAATGAAAAACTGTTTTTT.

The chain carries TRBV2 and TRBJ2-3, with 8 bases lining up with TRBD2. This CDR3 is 14 amino acids long. The junction had 4 bases not matched to a gene; V was cut back by 4 bases and J by 4 bases. CDR1 is SNHLY, CDR2 FYNNEI, per germline. CDR3 sequence: CASSVNGRADTQYF. The CDR3 DNA follows: TGTGCCAGCAGTGTAAACGGGAGGGCAGATACGCAGTATTTT.

The J gene is TRBJ2-3, the V gene TRBV5-1; 11 nucleotides match TRBD2. Germline V gene data show CDR1 as SGHRS and CDR2 as YFSETQ. Germline trimming cut 2 bases from V and 6 bases from J; bases unmatched to any gene: 2. The CDR3 contains 14 residues. The CDR3 bases are TGCGCCAGCAGCTTACTAGCGGGGGCGGATACGCAGTATTTT. Protein sequence: CASSLLAGADTQYF.

Comments on this clone: At one boundary the junction diverges from the germline segment, which might be a read error. This rearrangement joins TRBV7-9 to TRBJ1-5; TRBD1 aligns across 7 bases. The CDR3 runs 16 residues. CDR1 and CDR2 (germline): SEHNR, FQNEAQ (reference sequence). The CDR3 is CSSSPRGGTENQPQHF. The CDR3 DNA reads TGTTCCAGCAGCCCAAGGGGCGGGACAGAGAATCAGCCCCAGCATTTT.

This clone was counted once. The chain is built from TRBV7-8 and TRBJ2-1; perhaps TRBD1 as D (5 bases). V lost 5 bases and J 15 bases, leaving 23 bases between the germline ends. Per germline, CDR1 SGHVS and CDR2 FQNEAQ. This CDR3 contains 14 residues. For the CDR3, the DNA is TGTGCCAGCAGCCACCCGGGCCAGGGCGGTCCCCCGTTCTTC. Its protein product is CASSHPGQGGPPFF.

The chain couples TRBV5-1 to TRBJ2-7; possible D gene TRBD2, 6 bases. Germline CDR1 is SGHRS and CDR2 is YFSETQ. V lost 0 bases and J lost 3, with 13 bases in between. The CDR3 spans 15 residues. In DNA form, the CDR3 reads TGCGCCAGCAGCTTGGCGTCAGGGAGGATCTACGAGCAGTACTTC. Protein sequence: CASSLASGRIYEQYF.

The chain combines TRBV12-5 with TRBJ2-3; weak D call: TRBD2 (6 bases). The CDR3 is 14 amino acids. Trimming pared 2 bases from V and 4 bases from J, leaving 10 bases between. CDR1 and CDR2 (germline): LGHNT, FRNRAP. CDR3 residues: CASGLCAGSDTQYF. The CDR3, as DNA: TGTGCTAGTGGTTTGTGCGCGGGGTCAGATACGCAGTATTTT.